This T cell receptor beta chain was observed in a study of identical twins. Broader study findings: Cord blood beta clonotypes that were abundant carried fewer insertions, and memory repertoires showed no such trend.

In the case of this clonotype: Its target is unknown.

With 0 bases clipped from V and 0 bases from J, the junction kept 6 bases outside the gene matches. The CDR3 covers 18 residues. The germline CDR1 and CDR2 sequences are LNHNV and YYDKDF (reference sequence). The cDNA had a unique molecular identifier and a template-switch universal primer site. A single record per CDR3 protein comes from TCRdb applying MiXCR to the 5' RACE reads. Found here are about 660,000 distinct CDR3 sequences, 8.6% of them singletons; the top ten hold 0.75% to 1%. A further study also used this sample, focusing on yellow fever vaccine responses in identical twins.

The sequence was collected from a woman aged 18 to 35 in good health. The sequencing sample was made of PBMCs. The rearrangement links TRBV15 to TRBJ2-5, with 11 bases identical to TRBD2. The CDR3 reads CATSRDLLAGEYQETQYF. The CDR3 DNA reads TGTGCCACCAGCAGAGATTTACTAGCGGGGGAATACCAAGAGACCCAGTACTTC.